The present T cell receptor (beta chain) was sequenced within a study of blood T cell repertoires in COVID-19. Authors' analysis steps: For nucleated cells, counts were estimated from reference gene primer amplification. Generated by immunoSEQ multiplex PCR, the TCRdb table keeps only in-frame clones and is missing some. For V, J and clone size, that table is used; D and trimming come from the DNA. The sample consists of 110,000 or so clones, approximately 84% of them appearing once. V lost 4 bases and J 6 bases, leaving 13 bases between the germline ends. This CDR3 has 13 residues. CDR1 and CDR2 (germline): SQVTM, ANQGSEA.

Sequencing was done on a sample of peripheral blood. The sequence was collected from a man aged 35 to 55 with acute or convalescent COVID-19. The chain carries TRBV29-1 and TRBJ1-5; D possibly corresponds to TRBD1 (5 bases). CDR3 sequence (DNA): TGCAGCGTTGCGGATGGGGCGGCTCAGCCCCAGCATTTT. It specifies CSVADGAAQPQHF.